These T cell receptor beta chains were read from a single sample in a study of control samples from healthy donors and cancer patients. TCRdb keeps only in-frame clones here, not all; method: immunoSEQ multiplex PCR. The sample records around 250,000 clones, approximately 80% being singletons. What was sequenced was PBMCs. The receptors shown here come from a woman aged 55 to 70 with lung cancer. CDR3s include the opening cysteine and the closing phenylalanine or tryptophan. D genes are given only for firm matches. Only some rows state a clone size, as once, few, many or a class for expanded clones.

v_gene,j_gene,abundance,d_gene,CDR3nt,CDR3aa
TRBV2,TRBJ1-5,NA,TRBD1,TGTGCCAGCACCAGGGACAGGGGATACGGTCAGCCCCAGCATTTT,CASTRDRGYGQPQHF
TRBV5-4,TRBJ2-5,NA,NA,TGTGCCAGCAGCTTGGGCGGCAAAGTTGCCAGCCAAGAGACCCAGTACTTC,CASSLGGKVASQETQYF
TRBV3-1/TRBV3-2,TRBJ2-5,NA,TRBD1,TGTGCCAGCAGCCTCTCCCCCGGGACAGGGAGAGAGACCCAGTACTTC,CASSLSPGTGRETQYF
TRBV5-1,TRBJ2-5,NA,NA,TGCGCCAGCTCCGAACTCCTAGCGAACCAAGAGACCCAGTACTTC,CASSELLANQETQYF
TRBV11-1,TRBJ2-2,NA,TRBD1,TGTGCCAGCACTCGGGACAGGAACACCGGGGAGCTGTTTTTT,CASTRDRNTGELFF
TRBV9,TRBJ1-2,NA,NA,TGTGCCAGCAGCGGTTACGGATACGGCTACACCTTC,CASSGYGYGYTF
TRBV30,TRBJ2-2,NA,NA,TGTGCCTGGAGTGTTACTAGTAGATCCACCGGGGAGCTGTTTTTT,CAWSVTSRSTGELFF
TRBV15,TRBJ1-5,NA,NA,TGTGCCACCAGCAGAGAGTCGGAGAATCAGCCCCAGCATTTT,CATSRESENQPQHF
TRBV18,TRBJ2-2,NA,TRBD2,TGTGCCAGCTCACCGGCGGGAGGAGACACCGGGGAGCTGTTTTTT,CASSPAGGDTGELFF
TRBV5-5,TRBJ2-7,once,NA,TGTGCCAGCAGACCCGGACCAGGGGCCTACGAGCAGTACTTC,CASRPGPGAYEQYF